Each of the 19 T cell receptor beta chains below was sequenced from the same sample in a study of cytotoxic CD8 clonotypes in ibrutinib-treated CLL. Method: immunoSEQ multiplex PCR; TCRdb's copy keeps in-frame clones and lacks some. The sample consists of about 40,000 clones, about 70% of them appearing once. The sequencing here drew on PBMCs, taken at disease progression, from a patient treated with ibrutinib. These receptors came from a human donor with chronic lymphocytic leukemia.

In DNA form, the CDR3 reads TGTGCCAGCAGTCTCTTACAGACAACTAATGAAAAACTGTTTTTT. It specifies CASSLLQTTNEKLFF. The chain joins TRBV28 to TRBJ1-4; unclear D gene. The CDR3 extends over 15 amino acids. CDR1 is MDHEN and CDR2 is SYDVKM in the germline V gene. The ends were cut back, 5 bases at V and 0 bases at J, with 10 bases in the middle.

V is TRBV5-1 and J is TRBJ2-5; tentatively, D is TRBD1 (6 bases). Germline lookup yields CDR1 SGHRS and CDR2 YFSETQ. CDR3 length: 13 residues. V was pared by 4 bases and J by 1 base, with 8 bases between. The CDR3 loop is CASSVQGQETQYF. CDR3 sequence (DNA): TGCGCCAGCAGCGTACAGGGCCAAGAGACCCAGTACTTC.

The table lists this clone with a few counts. The chain carries TRBV18 and TRBJ1-5; D not certain. CDR1 KGHSH and CDR2 LQKENI come from the germline V gene. Trimming took off 3 bases at V and 7 bases at J, with 13 bases between the two ends. The CDR3 loop spans 14 amino acids. This CDR3 reads CASSPNGEVQPQHF. Here the CDR3 DNA reads TGTGCCAGCTCACCGAACGGGGAGGTCCAGCCCCAGCATTTT.

This clone was observed a handful of times. The chain employs TRBV28 and TRBJ2-7; D remains unclear. Per the germline V gene, CDR1 is MDHEN and CDR2 is SYDVKM. This CDR3 contains 8 residues. Deletions cut 11 bases from V and 8 bases from J, with 7 bases between. The CDR3 DNA follows: TGTGCCCGCTGCAAGCAGTACTTC. Protein: CARCKQYF.

The V call is TRBV5-8, the J call TRBJ1-2; D call uncertain. Germline CDR1 reads SGHTS; CDR2 reads YDEGEE. Trimming removed 0 bases from V and 0 bases from J, with 12 bases in between. This CDR3 spans 16 amino acids. This chain's CDR3 is CASSLVMVRANYGYTF. The CDR3 coding sequence is TGTGCCAGCAGCTTGGTTATGGTTCGAGCTAACTATGGCTACACCTTC.

V and J are TRBV18 and TRBJ2-1, with D possibly being TRBD2 (5 bases). V was clipped by 3 bases and J by 3 bases, with 15 bases between them. Germline-derived CDR1 and CDR2 are KGHSH and LQKENI. This CDR3 is built from 16 residues. This CDR3 reads CASSPLEDFYYNEQFF. CDR3 nucleotide sequence: TGTGCCAGCTCACCCCTGGAGGACTTCTACTACAATGAGCAGTTCTTC.

The rearrangement joins TRBV10-1 to TRBJ2-1; 8 bases agree with TRBD1. This CDR3 has 16 amino acids. V was clipped by 1 base and J by 5 bases; unmatched bases: 7. Germline assignment: CDR1 WNHNN and CDR2 SYGVQD (reference sequence). Written as DNA, the CDR3 is TGCGCCAGCAGTGAGTTATTAACAGGGGGGAACAATGAGCAGTTCTTC. Residues: CASSELLTGGNNEQFF.

The chain joins TRBV14 to TRBJ2-4; 7 bases line up with TRBD2. The ends lost 1 base at V and 0 bases at J; junction bases unmatched: 3. This CDR3 has 16 amino acids. Germline V gives CDR1 SGHDN, CDR2 FVKESK. This CDR3 is CASSQAGGGAKNIQYF. The DNA for the CDR3 is TGTGCCAGCAGCCAAGCTGGGGGGGGAGCCAAAAACATTCAGTACTTC.

V is TRBV6-5 and J is TRBJ1-5; 7 bases match TRBD1. Germline CDR1 MNHEY, CDR2 SVGAGI. Unmatched junction bases numbered 6, after V lost 0 bases and J lost 4 bases. There are 16 residues in the CDR3. DNA of the CDR3: TGTGCCAGCAGTTACTCGGCAGGGGGGACAAATCAGCCCCAGCATTTT. Translated: CASSYSAGGTNQPQHF.

This clone occurred a few times. CDR3 nucleotide sequence: TGTGCCAGCAGCTTTGAGCCGGGACAGGGCCAAGAGACCCAGTACTTC. Residues: CASSFEPGQGQETQYF. This rearrangement joins TRBV9 to TRBJ2-5; TRBD1 agrees at 9 bases. V lost 4 bases and J lost 1; bases outside the gene matches: 8. Germline V gene lookup returns CDR1 SGDLS and CDR2 YYNGEE. CDR3 length: 16 residues. The full variable domain, in which reference TRBV9 and TRBJ2-5 provide the parts outside the CDR3, is DSGVTQTPKHLITATGQRVTLRCSPRSGDLSVYWYQQSLDQGLQFLIQYYNGEERAKGNILERFSAQQFPDLHSELNLSSLELGDSALYFCASSFEPGQGQETQYFGPGTRLLVL.

This clone was seen more than once but under ten times. V is TRBV2 and J is TRBJ2-7; TRBD1 matches at 9 bases. The germline V gene has CDR1 SNHLY and CDR2 FYNNEI. The junction had 7 bases not matched to a gene; V was cut back by 4 bases and J by 6 bases. This CDR3 has 14 residues. The CDR3 DNA follows: TGTGCCAGCAGTGGAGGGAGGACAGGGGTCGAGCAGTACTTC. Protein: CASSGGRTGVEQYF.

The V and J genes are TRBV9 and TRBJ2-7, with TRBD1 matching over 7 bases. CDR3 length equals 14 residues. Germline V gives CDR1 SGDLS, CDR2 YYNGEE. The V segment lost 4 bases and the J segment 4 bases; nucleotides outside the gene matches: 8. The CDR3 coding sequence is TGTGCCAGCAGCCCAGACAGGGATCAGTACGAGCAGTACTTC. Encoded protein: CASSPDRDQYEQYF.

The chain is built from TRBV6-5 and TRBJ2-7; the D gene is possibly TRBD1 (6 bases). The CDR3 sequence is 15 residues long. Looked up from germline, CDR1 is MNHEY and CDR2 is SVGAGI. Trimming stripped 5 bases from V and 1 base from J, with 15 bases between. The CDR3 nucleotides are TGTGCCAGCAGTCGCGGACAGTTAGCTTCCTACGAGCAGTACTTC. This gives the protein CASSRGQLASYEQYF.

The chain has TRBV4-2 and TRBJ2-7; D remains unclear. The CDR3 totals 10 residues. Deletions cut 7 bases from V and 6 bases from J, with 7 bases between. Germline CDR1 reads LGHNA; CDR2 reads YNFKEQ. The CDR3 reads CASKRAEQYF. In DNA form, the CDR3 reads TGTGCCAGCAAAAGGGCCGAGCAGTACTTC.

This chain connects TRBV7-2 to TRBJ2-1, with TRBD2 matching over 11 bases. This CDR3 is 15 amino acids long. V gave up 4 bases and J gave up 7 bases; unmatched junction bases: 6. Germline V gene data show CDR1 as SGHTA and CDR2 as FQGNSA. The CDR3 is CASSSLAGVVNEQFF. In DNA form, the CDR3 reads TGTGCCAGCAGCTCACTAGCGGGGGTTGTTAATGAGCAGTTCTTC. The entire variable domain, with the rest obtained from reference TRBV7-2 and TRBJ2-1, is as follows: GAGVSQSPSNKVTEKGKDVELRCDPISGHTALYWYRQSLGQGLEFLIYFQGNSAPDKSGLPSDRFSAERTGGSVSTLTIQRTQQEDSAVYLCASSSLAGVVNEQFFGPGTRLTVL.

The chain couples TRBV21-1 to TRBJ2-7; the table calls TRBD2, which could not be checked here. TRBV21-1 represents a pseudogene. The CDR3 consists of 13 residues. The CDR3 here is CASSVRLIYEQYF. For the CDR3, the DNA is TGTGCCAGCAGCGTCCGCCTAATCTACGAGCAGTACTTC.

CDR3 sequence: CASSPQGTEAFF. In DNA form, the CDR3 reads TGTGCCAGCTCACCACAAGGAACTGAAGCTTTCTTT. This sequence joins TRBV18 and TRBJ1-1; unclear D gene. The V gene lost 1 base and the J gene lost 5 bases, with 5 bases spanning the gap. This CDR3 contains 12 residues. Germline-derived CDR1 and CDR2 are KGHSH and LQKENI.

The chain links TRBV6-1 to TRBJ2-5; 7 positions match TRBD1. V lost 1 base and J lost 5; bases outside the gene matches: 7. Germline CDR1 MNHNS, CDR2 SASEGT. CDR3 length equals 15 residues. The CDR3 reads CASSEDRGGGETQYF. In nucleotides, the CDR3 is TGTGCCAGCAGTGAAGATCGAGGGGGCGGGGAGACCCAGTACTTC.

The chain links TRBV6-4 to TRBJ2-7; D is unclear. CDR3 length: 13 amino acids. The germline V and J ends were trimmed by 8 bases and 5 bases, with 16 bases remaining between them. Germline V gene sequence: CDR1 MRHNA, CDR2 SNTAGT. This CDR3 reads CASAPGRPHEQYF. For the CDR3, the DNA is TGTGCCAGCGCCCCCGGCAGGCCCCACGAGCAGTACTTC.